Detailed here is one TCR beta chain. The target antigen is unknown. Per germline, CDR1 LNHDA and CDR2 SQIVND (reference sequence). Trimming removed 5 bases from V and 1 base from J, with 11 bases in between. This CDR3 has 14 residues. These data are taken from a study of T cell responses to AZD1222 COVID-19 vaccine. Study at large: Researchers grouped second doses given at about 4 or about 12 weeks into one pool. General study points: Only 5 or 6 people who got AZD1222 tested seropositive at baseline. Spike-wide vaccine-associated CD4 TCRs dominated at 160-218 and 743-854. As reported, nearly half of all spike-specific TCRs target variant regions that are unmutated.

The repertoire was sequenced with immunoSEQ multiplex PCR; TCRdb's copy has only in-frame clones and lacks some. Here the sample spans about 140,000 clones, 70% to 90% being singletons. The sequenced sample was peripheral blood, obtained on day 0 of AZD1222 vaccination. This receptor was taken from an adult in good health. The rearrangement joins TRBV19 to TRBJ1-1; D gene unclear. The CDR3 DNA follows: TGTGCCAGTAGTTCAAATTACAGGAACACTGAAGCTTTCTTT. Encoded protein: CASSSNYRNTEAFF.